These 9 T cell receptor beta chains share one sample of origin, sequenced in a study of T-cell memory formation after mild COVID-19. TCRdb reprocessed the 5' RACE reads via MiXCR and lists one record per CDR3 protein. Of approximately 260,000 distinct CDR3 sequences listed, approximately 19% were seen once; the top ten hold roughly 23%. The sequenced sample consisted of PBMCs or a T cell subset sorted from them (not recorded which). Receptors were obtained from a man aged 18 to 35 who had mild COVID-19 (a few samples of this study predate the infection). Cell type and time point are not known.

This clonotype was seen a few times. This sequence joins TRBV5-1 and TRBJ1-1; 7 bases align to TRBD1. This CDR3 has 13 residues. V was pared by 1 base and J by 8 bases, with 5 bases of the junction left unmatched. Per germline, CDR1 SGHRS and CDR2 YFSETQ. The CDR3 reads CASSLTGASEAFF. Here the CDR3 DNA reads TGCGCCAGCAGCTTGACAGGGGCTTCAGAAGCTTTCTTT.

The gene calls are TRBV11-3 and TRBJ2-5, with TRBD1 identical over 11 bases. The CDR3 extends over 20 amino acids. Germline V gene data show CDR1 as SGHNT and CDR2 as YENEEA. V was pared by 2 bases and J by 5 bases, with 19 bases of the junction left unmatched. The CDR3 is CASSLNRGQGAGDRYETQYF. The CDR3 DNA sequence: TGTGCCAGCAGCTTAAATCGAGGACAGGGGGCTGGAGATCGGTATGAGACCCAGTACTTC.

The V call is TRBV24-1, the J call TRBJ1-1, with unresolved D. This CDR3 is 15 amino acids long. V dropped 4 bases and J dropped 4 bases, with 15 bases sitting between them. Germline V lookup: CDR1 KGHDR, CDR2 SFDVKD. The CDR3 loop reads CATSDSTGRTTEAFF. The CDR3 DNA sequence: TGTGCCACCAGTGACTCCACCGGCCGTACCACTGAAGCTTTCTTT.

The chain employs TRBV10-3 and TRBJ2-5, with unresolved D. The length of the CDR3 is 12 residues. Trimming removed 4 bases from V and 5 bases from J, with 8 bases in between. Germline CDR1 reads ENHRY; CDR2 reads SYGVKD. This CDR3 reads CAISVGEETQYF. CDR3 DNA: TGTGCCATCAGTGTTGGTGAGGAGACCCAGTACTTC.

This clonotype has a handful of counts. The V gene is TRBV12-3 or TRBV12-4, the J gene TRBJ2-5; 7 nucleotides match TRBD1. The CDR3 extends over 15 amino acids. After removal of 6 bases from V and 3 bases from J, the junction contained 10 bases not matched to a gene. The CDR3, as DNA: TGTGCCAGCAGCCTACGGGGACAGTCCAAAGAGACCCAGTACTTC. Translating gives CASSLRGQSKETQYF.

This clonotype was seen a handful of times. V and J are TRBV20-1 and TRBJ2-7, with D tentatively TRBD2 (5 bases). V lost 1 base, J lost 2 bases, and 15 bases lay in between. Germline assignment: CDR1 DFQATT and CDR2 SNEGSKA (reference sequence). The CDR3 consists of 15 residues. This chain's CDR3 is CSARAPGNTTYEQYV. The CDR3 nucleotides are TGCAGTGCTAGAGCGCCCGGGAATACAACCTACGAGCAGTACGTC.

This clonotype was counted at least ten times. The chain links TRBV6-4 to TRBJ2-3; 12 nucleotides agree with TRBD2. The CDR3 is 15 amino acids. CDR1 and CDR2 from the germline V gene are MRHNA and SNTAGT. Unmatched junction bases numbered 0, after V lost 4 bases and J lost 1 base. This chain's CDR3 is CASSGTSGGTDTQYF. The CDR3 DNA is TGTGCCAGCAGTGGGACTAGCGGGGGCACAGATACGCAGTATTTT.

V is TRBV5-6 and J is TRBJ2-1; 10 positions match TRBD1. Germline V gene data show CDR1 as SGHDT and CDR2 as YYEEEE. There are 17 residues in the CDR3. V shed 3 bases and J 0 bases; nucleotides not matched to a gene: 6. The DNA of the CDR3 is TGTGCCAGCAGCTCTCTCCGGGACAGGGGCTCCTACAATGAGCAGTTCTTC. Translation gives CASSSLRDRGSYNEQFF.

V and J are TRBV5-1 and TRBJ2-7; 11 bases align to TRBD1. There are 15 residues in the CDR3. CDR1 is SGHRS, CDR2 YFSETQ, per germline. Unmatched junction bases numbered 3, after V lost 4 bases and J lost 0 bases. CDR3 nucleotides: TGCGCCAGCAGCCTCGGACAGGGGGCCTCCTACGAGCAGTACTTC. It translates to CASSLGQGASYEQYF.